These 29 T cell receptor beta chains were all obtained from the same sample, sequenced in a study of glioma-infiltrating T cells after dendritic cell vaccination. Some clones are missing from TCRdb's copy, which holds only in-frame ones; the method was immunoSEQ multiplex PCR. The sample lists around 100,000 clones; about four fifths were seen once. Material: blood, obtained before dendritic cell vaccination. These receptors all come from a human donor with glioblastoma.

The V call is TRBV19, the J call TRBJ2-5; D is perhaps TRBD2 (6 bases). V lost 2 bases, J lost 2 bases, and 6 bases lay in between. The CDR3 spans 13 residues. The V gene's germline CDR1 is LNHDA and CDR2 SQIVND (reference sequence). The CDR3 loop reads CASSIREQETQYF. CDR3 nucleotide sequence: TGTGCCAGTAGTATACGGGAGCAAGAGACCCAGTACTTC.

This clone was picked up a small number of times. J is TRBJ2-1 and V is TRBV7-8; D unclear. Germline V lookup: CDR1 SGHVS, CDR2 FQNEAQ. Trimming removed 4 bases at V and 4 bases at J, with 8 bases between. The CDR3 sequence is 13 residues long. Here the CDR3 reads CASSSATYNEQFF. CDR3 nucleotides: TGTGCCAGCAGCTCAGCAACATACAATGAGCAGTTCTTC.

The chain links TRBV7-8 to TRBJ2-7; 10 bases are shared with TRBD2. The junction had 7 bases not matched to a gene; V was cut back by 2 bases and J by 3 bases. Per the germline V gene, CDR1 is SGHVS and CDR2 is FQNEAQ. The CDR3 is made up of 16 amino acids. CDR3 residues: CASSLILGLANYEQYF. CDR3 sequence (DNA): TGTGCCAGCAGCTTAATTTTGGGACTAGCGAACTACGAGCAGTACTTC.

The rearrangement links TRBV15 to TRBJ2-2; 8 positions agree with TRBD1. Per germline, CDR1 LNHNV and CDR2 YYDKDF (reference sequence). Trimming at V came to 3 bases and at J to 6 bases, leaving 3 bases not matched to a gene. This CDR3 comprises 14 residues. The CDR3, as DNA: TGTGCCACCAGCAGGGACAGGGTCGCCGGGGAGCTGTTTTTT. Translating gives CATSRDRVAGELFF.

V and J are TRBV5-1 and TRBJ2-7, with TRBD1 identical over 7 bases. From germline, CDR1 is SGHRS and CDR2 YFSETQ. CDR3 length: 15 residues. J was trimmed by 0 bases and V by 4 bases; bases with no gene match: 7. In DNA form, the CDR3 reads TGCGCCAGCAGCCCGGACAGGTTTCGCTCCTACGAGCAGTACTTC. Encoded protein: CASSPDRFRSYEQYF.

This chain connects TRBV13 to TRBJ2-7, with TRBD2 matching over 13 bases. V was pared by 6 bases and J by 0 bases, with 5 bases of the junction left unmatched. The CDR3 totals 16 residues. The germline CDR1 and CDR2 sequences are PRHDT and FYEKMQ (reference sequence). CDR3 in DNA: TGTGCCAGCAGGACTAGCGGGGGGCCCCCCTCCTACGAGCAGTACTTC. Amino acids: CASRTSGGPPSYEQYF. Based on the CDR3 plus reference TRBV13 and TRBJ2-7, the full variable domain is AAGVIQSPRHLIKEKRETATLKCYPIPRHDTVYWYQQGPGQDPQFLISFYEKMQSDKGSIPDRFSAQQFSDYHSELNMSSLELGDSALYFCASRTSGGPPSYEQYFGPGTRLTVT.

This clone showed up just once. The chain carries TRBV19 and TRBJ1-4, with D possibly matching TRBD1 (6 bases). Between the trimmed V and J ends, which lost 10 bases and 2 bases, there was a span of 20 bases. The germline gives CDR1 LNHDA, CDR2 SQIVND (reference sequence). The CDR3 runs 16 residues. Here the CDR3 DNA reads TGTGCCACCTCGGACAGTTCGTTCTTTACTAATGAAAAACTGTTTTTT. The encoded protein is CATSDSSFFTNEKLFF. The whole variable domain, filled in from reference TRBV19 and TRBJ1-4, reads DGGITQSPKYLFRKEGQNVTLSCEQNLNHDAMYWYRQDPGQGLRLIYYSQIVNDFQKGDIAEGYSVSREKKESFPLTVTSAQKNPTAFYLCATSDSSFFTNEKLFFGSGTQLSVL.

V is TRBV9 and J is TRBJ2-3; 7 nucleotides line up with TRBD1. Trimming at V came to 4 bases and at J to 2 bases, leaving 4 bases not matched to a gene. The germline gives CDR1 SGDLS, CDR2 YYNGEE. The CDR3 is 14 residues long. This CDR3 reads CASSRQGLTDTQYF. Here the CDR3 DNA reads TGTGCCAGCAGCCGACAGGGTCTCACAGATACGCAGTATTTT.

This sequence joins TRBV7-9 and TRBJ1-1; a possible D gene is TRBD1 (5 bases). In germline, CDR1 is SEHNR, CDR2 FQNEAQ (reference sequence). V lost 5 bases to trimming and J lost 3 bases, with 10 bases between them. CDR3 size: 13 residues. The CDR3 protein is CASSVRDDTEAFF. CDR3 DNA sequence: TGTGCCAGCAGCGTCAGGGATGACACTGAAGCTTTCTTT.

The gene calls are TRBV2 and TRBJ1-2; TRBD1 aligns across 8 bases. V shed 2 bases and J 6 bases; nucleotides not matched to a gene: 5. CDR1 and CDR2 from the germline V gene are SNHLY and FYNNEI. There are 14 residues in the CDR3. DNA of the CDR3: TGTGCCAGCAGTGAAAGACAGGGGCAAGATGGCTACACCTTC. This encodes CASSERQGQDGYTF.

The chain employs TRBV25-1 and TRBJ1-2, with a tentative D call TRBD1 (5 bases). The CDR3 has 14 residues. The V end lost 4 bases, the J end lost 8 bases, and 17 bases lay between the germline ends. Germline V CDR1 and CDR2: MGHDK, SYGVNS. CDR3 protein: CASSGYPGGSGYTF. The CDR3 bases are TGTGCCAGCAGTGGCTACCCCGGGGGTTCGGGCTACACCTTC.

The chain joins TRBV29-1 to TRBJ2-1; D is uncertain. V lost 3 bases and J 5 bases, leaving 11 bases between the germline ends. The germline gives CDR1 SQVTM, CDR2 ANQGSEA. The CDR3 spans 13 residues. The CDR3 region has the DNA TGCAGCGTTGACGAGGCAGAGCACAATGAGCAGTTCTTC. Its translation: CSVDEAEHNEQFF.

The chain carries TRBV11-3 and TRBJ1-1; 8 positions match TRBD1. Per germline, CDR1 SGHNT and CDR2 YENEEA. This CDR3 has 15 amino acids. The ends lost 4 bases at V and 5 bases at J; junction bases unmatched: 9. CDR3: CASSSAWTGSTEAFF. In DNA, the CDR3 is TGTGCCAGCAGCTCAGCCTGGACAGGGAGTACTGAAGCTTTCTTT.

The gene calls are TRBV19 and TRBJ2-2, with 7 positions matching TRBD1. Per the germline V gene, CDR1 is LNHDA and CDR2 is SQIVND (reference sequence). V trimming: 2 bases; J trimming: 6 bases; junction bases outside the gene matches: 6. The CDR3 has 15 amino acids. The CDR3 nucleotides are TGTGCCAGTAGTATACAGGACAGGCTGCCCGGGGAGCTGTTTTTT. This encodes CASSIQDRLPGELFF. The whole variable domain, remainder taken from reference TRBV19 and TRBJ2-2, is DGGITQSPKYLFRKEGQNVTLSCEQNLNHDAMYWYRQDPGQGLRLIYYSQIVNDFQKGDIAEGYSVSREKKESFPLTVTSAQKNPTAFYLCASSIQDRLPGELFFGEGSRLTVL.

The J gene is TRBJ1-1, the V gene TRBV27, with 9 bases fitting TRBD1. Germline V gives CDR1 MNHEY, CDR2 SMNVEV (reference sequence). Unmatched junction bases numbered 14, after V lost 5 bases and J lost 1 base. CDR3 size: 18 residues. CDR3 sequence reads: CASSTIGQGWYGNTEAFF. The CDR3 DNA reads as TGTGCCAGCAGTACCATAGGACAGGGGTGGTATGGGAACACTGAAGCTTTCTTT.

The chain combines TRBV5-4 with TRBJ2-1, with D possibly being TRBD1 (5 bases). This CDR3 region has 13 residues. Germline lookup yields CDR1 SGHNT and CDR2 YYREEE (reference sequence). Trimming left V 2 bases short and J 5 bases short, with 8 bases between. CDR3 protein: CASSLGANNEQFF. CDR3 bases: TGTGCCAGCAGCTTAGGGGCGAACAATGAGCAGTTCTTC.

The chain links TRBV15 to TRBJ2-5, with 7 bases identical to TRBD2. Germline CDR1 reads LNHNV; CDR2 reads YYDKDF (reference sequence). The junction had 16 bases not matched to a gene; V was cut back by 5 bases and J by 4 bases. This CDR3 has 17 amino acids. The CDR3 coding sequence is TGTGCCACCAGCTGGAGTGGCGGGGGTCCTGAGGGAGAGACCCAGTACTTC. Amino acid sequence: CATSWSGGGPEGETQYF.

The chain employs TRBV19 and TRBJ2-2; TRBD2 matches at 10 bases. With 6 bases clipped from V and 1 base from J, the junction kept 8 bases outside the gene matches. Germline V lookup: CDR1 LNHDA, CDR2 SQIVND (reference sequence). There are 17 residues in the CDR3. CDR3 loop: CASSLGRLAGNTGELFF. The CDR3, as DNA: TGTGCCAGTAGCCTGGGGCGACTAGCGGGGAACACCGGGGAGCTGTTTTTT.

The V gene is TRBV7-2, the J gene TRBJ1-2, with a tentative D call TRBD1 (6 bases). The germline V gene has CDR1 SGHTA and CDR2 FQGNSA. This CDR3 has 14 residues. V shed 3 bases and J shed 8 bases, with 16 bases lying between them. Here the CDR3 reads CASSFNRVGLGYTF. The DNA for the CDR3 is TGTGCCAGCAGCTTTAACAGGGTTGGGTTGGGCTACACCTTC.

The V and J genes are TRBV4-1 and TRBJ1-2; perhaps TRBD1 as D (6 bases). The CDR3 is 15 amino acids. Deletions cut 2 bases from V and 8 bases from J, with 18 bases between. The germline V gene has CDR1 MGHRA and CDR2 YSYEKL. As DNA, the CDR3 is TGCGCCAGCAGCCAATCATGGGGGGGCGCGGGAGGCTACACCTTC. The encoded protein is CASSQSWGGAGGYTF.

The rearrangement joins TRBV11-2 to TRBJ1-2; 7 bases align to TRBD1. V was pared by 0 bases and J by 4 bases, with 11 bases of the junction left unmatched. This CDR3 has 17 amino acids. Per germline, CDR1 SGHAT and CDR2 FQNNGV. The DNA for the CDR3 is TGTGCCAGCAGCTTAGACTCAGACAGGGAGCCAAGCTATGGCTACACCTTC. Translating it yields CASSLDSDREPSYGYTF. The full variable domain, its missing parts supplied by reference TRBV11-2 and TRBJ1-2, is EAGVAQSPRYKIIEKRQSVAFWCNPISGHATLYWYQQILGQGPKLLIQFQNNGVVDDSQLPKDRFSAERLKGVDSTLKIQPAKLEDSAVYLCASSLDSDREPSYGYTFGSGTRLTVV.

The chain joins TRBV5-4 to TRBJ1-1, with D possibly matching TRBD1 (6 bases). The CDR3 length is 12 residues. CDR1 is SGHNT and CDR2 is YYREEE in the germline V gene (reference sequence). V lost 4 bases to trimming and J lost 7 bases, with 11 bases between them. CDR3 loop: CASSHPDSEAFF. CDR3 nucleotide sequence: TGTGCCAGCAGCCACCCGGACAGTGAAGCTTTCTTT.

This clone was recorded a few times. V gene TRBV18 combines with J gene TRBJ2-1, with TRBD2 identical over 7 bases. Germline V gives CDR1 KGHSH, CDR2 LQKENI. The ends lost 1 base at V and 10 bases at J; junction bases unmatched: 16. The length of the CDR3 is 17 residues. CDR3 in DNA: TGTGCCAGCTCACCACTATGGGTGGCTAGCGGACTATGGGAGCAGTTCTTC. This sequence encodes CASSPLWVASGLWEQFF.

This clone was observed a few times. The chain recombines TRBV18 with TRBJ2-3; D is unresolved. Germline assignment: CDR1 KGHSH and CDR2 LQKENI. Trimming left V 2 bases short and J 1 base short, with 7 bases between. There are 14 residues in the CDR3. This chain's CDR3 is CASSPAAGTDTQYF. The CDR3 DNA reads as TGTGCCAGCTCACCAGCCGCAGGCACAGATACGCAGTATTTT.

The J gene is TRBJ1-4, the V gene TRBV5-1, with 8 bases identical to TRBD1. V lost 2 bases to trimming and J lost 8 bases; unmatched junction nucleotides: 11. Germline V gene lookup returns CDR1 SGHRS and CDR2 YFSETQ. This CDR3 has 16 residues. CDR3 protein: CASSLNGQGRGEKLFF. In nucleotides, the CDR3 is TGCGCCAGCAGCTTAAACGGACAGGGACGAGGAGAAAAACTGTTTTTT.

The V call is TRBV5-1, the J call TRBJ2-3; no clear D. V lost 2 bases and J lost 6, with 10 bases in between. The CDR3 loop spans 13 amino acids. Germline values: CDR1 SGHRS, CDR2 YFSETQ. This CDR3 is CASSFPGLDTQYF. CDR3 DNA sequence: TGCGCCAGCAGCTTCCCCGGGTTGGATACGCAGTATTTT. Full variable domain (missing parts from reference TRBV5-1 and TRBJ2-3): KAGVTQTPRYLIKTRGQQVTLSCSPISGHRSVSWYQQTPGQGLQFLFEYFSETQRNKGNFPGRFSGRQFSNSRSEMNVSTLELGDSALYLCASSFPGLDTQYFGPGTRLTVL.

The gene calls are TRBV30 and TRBJ1-1; TRBD1 aligns across 8 bases. Germline assignment: CDR1 GTSNPN and CDR2 SVGIG (reference sequence). The ends lost 7 bases at V and 8 bases at J; junction bases unmatched: 9. This CDR3 contains 12 residues. CDR3: CASTGTGTEAFF. CDR3 coding DNA: TGTGCCTCGACCGGGACAGGCACCGAAGCTTTCTTT.

The rearrangement uses TRBV28 and TRBJ2-3; 10 nucleotides line up with TRBD2. Germline CDR1 and CDR2: MDHEN and SYDVKM. This CDR3 has 16 residues. J was trimmed by 5 bases and V by 6 bases; bases with no gene match: 11. The CDR3 loop reads CASRSPSGGAKDTQYF. CDR3 nucleotide sequence: TGTGCCAGCAGGTCCCCGAGCGGGGGGGCCAAAGATACGCAGTATTTT.

This clone was seen a handful of times. A junction end diverges from the germline sequence, so it may reflect a read error. The chain combines TRBV10-3 with TRBJ2-7; 9 bases fit TRBD1. Per the germline V gene, CDR1 is ENHRY and CDR2 is SYGVKD. The CDR3 contains 14 residues. CDR3 amino acids: CASSADRGRYEQYF. In DNA form, the CDR3 reads TGTGCCAGCAGTGCGGACAGGGGCCGGTACGAGCAGTACTTC.